This T cell receptor (beta chain) was obtained from a study of blood T cell repertoires in COVID-19. The V gene's germline CDR1 is SGDLS and CDR2 YYNGEE. The CDR3 spans 15 residues. V lost 0 bases to trimming and J lost 6 bases; unmatched junction nucleotides: 7. Method: immunoSEQ multiplex PCR; TCRdb's copy keeps in-frame clones and lacks some. The table has hundreds of thousands of clones, 87% seen once; the top ten hold under 6.5%. Material: peripheral blood. The sequence derives from a woman aged 50 to 60 with COVID-19, enrolled during active disease. The gene calls are TRBV9 and TRBJ2-7, with 9 bases aligning to TRBD2. CDR3 sequence: CASSVAASGIVEQYF. Here the CDR3 DNA reads TGTGCCAGCAGCGTAGCGGCTAGCGGGATTGTCGAGCAGTACTTC. The full variable domain, its missing parts supplied by reference TRBV9 and TRBJ2-7, is DSGVTQTPKHLITATGQRVTLRCSPRSGDLSVYWYQQSLDQGLQFLIQYYNGEERAKGNILERFSAQQFPDLHSELNLSSLELGDSALYFCASSVAASGIVEQYFGPGTRLTVT.